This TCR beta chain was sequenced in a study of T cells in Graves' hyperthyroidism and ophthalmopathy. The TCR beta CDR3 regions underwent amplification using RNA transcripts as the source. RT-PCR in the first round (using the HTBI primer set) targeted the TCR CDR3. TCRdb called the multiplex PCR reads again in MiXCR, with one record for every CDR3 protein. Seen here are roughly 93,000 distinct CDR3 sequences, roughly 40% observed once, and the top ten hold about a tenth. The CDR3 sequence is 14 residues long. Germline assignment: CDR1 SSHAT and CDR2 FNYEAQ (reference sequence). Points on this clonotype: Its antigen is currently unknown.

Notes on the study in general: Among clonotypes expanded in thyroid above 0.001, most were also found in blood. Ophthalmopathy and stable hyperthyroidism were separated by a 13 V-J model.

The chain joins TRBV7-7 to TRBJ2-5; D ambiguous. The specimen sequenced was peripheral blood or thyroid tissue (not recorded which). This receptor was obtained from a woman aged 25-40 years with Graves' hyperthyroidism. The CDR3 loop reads CASRASLAGETQYF. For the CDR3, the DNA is TGTGCTAGCCGTGCGTCTCTCGCCGGGGAGACCCAGTACTTC.